The 2 T cell receptor beta chains below come from one sample, sequenced in a study of blood T cell repertoires in COVID-19. Generated by immunoSEQ multiplex PCR, the TCRdb table keeps only in-frame clones and is missing some. The table shows 150,000 to 200,000 clones, with over 80% occurring only once. Sequenced material: peripheral blood. The receptor set was obtained from a woman aged 70-85 years with COVID-19, enrolled during active disease.

A few counts support this clone. This chain joins TRBV7-2 and TRBJ1-3; D remains unclear. V lost 5 bases and J lost 0, with 14 bases in between. There are 16 residues in the CDR3. The germline V gene has CDR1 SGHTA and CDR2 FQGNSA. Written as DNA, the CDR3 is TGTGCCAGCAGCCCCCCCAGCGGCCTCTCTGGAAACACCATATATTTT. It codes for CASSPPSGLSGNTIYF.

The chain has TRBV5-5 and TRBJ1-1; weak D call: TRBD1 (6 bases). The CDR3 sequence is 16 residues long. V lost 0 bases and J 5 bases, leaving 17 bases between the germline ends. Looked up from germline, CDR1 is SGHKS and CDR2 is YYEKEE (reference sequence). The CDR3 region is CASSLVVVVGATEAFF. The CDR3 DNA sequence: TGTGCCAGCAGCTTGGTCGTTGTTGTGGGGGCTACTGAAGCTTTCTTT.